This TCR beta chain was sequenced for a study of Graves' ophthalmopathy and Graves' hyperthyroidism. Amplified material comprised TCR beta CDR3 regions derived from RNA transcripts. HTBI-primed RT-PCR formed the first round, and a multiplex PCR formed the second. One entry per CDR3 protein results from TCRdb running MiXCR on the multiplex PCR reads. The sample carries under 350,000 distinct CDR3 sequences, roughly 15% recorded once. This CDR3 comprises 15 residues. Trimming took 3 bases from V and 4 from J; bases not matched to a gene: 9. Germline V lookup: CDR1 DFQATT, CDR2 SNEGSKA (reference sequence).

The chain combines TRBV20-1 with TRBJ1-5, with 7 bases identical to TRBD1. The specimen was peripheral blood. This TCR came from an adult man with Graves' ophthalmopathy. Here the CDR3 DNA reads TGCAGTGCTAGTGTCAGGGGGATGCCTAATCAGCCCCAGCATTTT. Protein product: CSASVRGMPNQPQHF.